This record looks at one T cell receptor (beta chain) sequence and its context. Its antigen is not yet known. Nothing much larger sits one base from this clone, and base qualities are not available. Participants in the prospective study were enrolled through a virtual design, were aged roughly 18 to 100 years, and lived in approximately 24 United States geographic areas. In the prospective study, cohorts were assigned on the basis of participant-reported clinical history obtained from a screening survey and a study questionnaire. For ImmuneRACE Cohort 3, a participant was defined as recovered based on two consecutive negative NP/OP PCR tests, clearance by a healthcare professional, or resolution of symptoms. In the prospective study, whole blood, serum and a nasopharyngeal or oropharyngeal swab were collected from each participant by mobile phlebotomists. Prospective study participants could optionally give additional blood draws and questionnaires over an approximately two-month period. Before DNA extraction, blood samples from the prospective study were shipped at room temperature or frozen.

This entry comes from a study of blood T cell repertoires in COVID-19 (dated by TCRdb to about 2020). Regarding the research as a whole: The collaborator samples originated in the United States, Italy and Spain and spanned the acute and convalescent phases of COVID-19. The dataset comprised deeply sampled blood TCRbeta repertoires from subjects exposed to, actively infected with, or recovered from COVID-19. The samples were drawn from the first 160 participants of the ongoing ImmuneRACE study and from roughly 1,300 subjects provided by 6 global collaborators. HLA class I and class II types, where available, came from metadata supplied by the sample provider rather than from assay-based typing. The repertoires were released in a freely available public database intended as a resource for research on the immune response to SARS-CoV-2. The prospective study material was composed of cDNA or gDNA derived from T cells, B-cell-depleted T cells, or PBMCs. Sample metadata almost always included a de-identified subject ID, COVID-19 status, age in years and sex. Findings and caveats that apply to the study as a whole: How much clinical and demographic metadata was included differed by source and by participant, and the metadata was provided uncurated.

TCRbeta CDR3 regions were amplified from genomic DNA by means of the immunoSEQ Assay, a bias-controlled multiplex PCR. As for the original processing: The number of nucleated cells in each sample was estimated from the amplification of reference gene primers within the assay. To quantify the absolute abundance of each unique TCRbeta CDR3 rearrangement, sequence reads were collapsed and filtered. For each sample, productive Simpson clonality was calculated as the square root of Simpson's diversity index over productive rearrangements. In its TCRdb copy, this immuneACCESS table keeps in-frame sequences only and misses some clones. Where compared with another copy, unresolved V genes explain less than half of these, and the others have no known cause. From that table come the V and J calls and clone size; the DNA was used to work out D and trimming. Present in this sample are almost 200,000 clones, approximately 88% of which were seen just once. The ten biggest clones cover approximately 8.1% of the sample.

This receptor was identified in a woman between 18 and 29 years old who had recovered from COVID-19. The sample consisted of PBMCs or T cells enriched from blood (not recorded which).

The nucleotide sequence reads as follows: TGTGCCACCAGTGGCGGGTCGAGCACAGATACGCAGTATTTT. This is translated as CATSGGSSTDTQYF. The chain is assembled from TRBV24-1 and TRBJ2-3, and possibly TRBD2, on 5 matching bases. The germline V gene yields KGHDR for CDR1 and SFDVKD for CDR2. The V and J ends are trimmed by 5 bases and 0 bases, leaving 8 bases between them. The CDR3 goes from the cysteine to the phenylalanine over 14 residues. Kept here is only the CDR3 DNA, which spans 42 bases and is read in frame from base 1.